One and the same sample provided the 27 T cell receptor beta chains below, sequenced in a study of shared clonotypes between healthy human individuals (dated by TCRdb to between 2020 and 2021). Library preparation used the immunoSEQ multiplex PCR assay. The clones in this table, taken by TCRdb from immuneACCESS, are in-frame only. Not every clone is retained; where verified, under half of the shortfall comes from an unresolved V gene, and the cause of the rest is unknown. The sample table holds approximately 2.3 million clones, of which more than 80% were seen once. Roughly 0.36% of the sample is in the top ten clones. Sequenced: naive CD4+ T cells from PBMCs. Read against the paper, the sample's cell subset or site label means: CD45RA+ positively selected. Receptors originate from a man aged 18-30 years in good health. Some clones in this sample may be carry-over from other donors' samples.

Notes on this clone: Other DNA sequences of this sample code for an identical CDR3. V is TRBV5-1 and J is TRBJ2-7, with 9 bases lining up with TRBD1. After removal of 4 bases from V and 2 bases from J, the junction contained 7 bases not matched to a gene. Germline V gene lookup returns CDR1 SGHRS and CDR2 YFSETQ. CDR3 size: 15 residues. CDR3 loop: CASSPQGAGTYEQYF. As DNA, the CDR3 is TGCGCCAGCAGCCCACAGGGGGCGGGAACCTACGAGCAGTACTTC.

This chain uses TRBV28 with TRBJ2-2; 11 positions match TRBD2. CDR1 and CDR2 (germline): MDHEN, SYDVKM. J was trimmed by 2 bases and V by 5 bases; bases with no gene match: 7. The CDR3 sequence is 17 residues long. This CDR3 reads CASSVLLAGANTGELFF. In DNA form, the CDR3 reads TGTGCCAGCAGTGTTTTACTAGCGGGAGCTAACACCGGGGAGCTGTTTTTT.

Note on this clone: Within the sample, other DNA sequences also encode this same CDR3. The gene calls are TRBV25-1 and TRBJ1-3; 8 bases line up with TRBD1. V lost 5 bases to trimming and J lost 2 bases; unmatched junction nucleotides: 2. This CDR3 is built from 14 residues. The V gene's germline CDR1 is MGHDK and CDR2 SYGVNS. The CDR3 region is CASSRQGTGNTIYF. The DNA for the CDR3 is TGTGCCAGCAGTCGACAGGGGACTGGAAACACCATATATTTT.

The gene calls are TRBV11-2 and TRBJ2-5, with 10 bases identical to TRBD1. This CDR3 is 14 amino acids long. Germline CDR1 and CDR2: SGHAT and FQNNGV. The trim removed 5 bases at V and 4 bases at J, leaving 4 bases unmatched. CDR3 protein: CASSPDRGRETQYF. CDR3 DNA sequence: TGTGCCAGCAGCCCAGACAGGGGGCGAGAGACCCAGTACTTC.

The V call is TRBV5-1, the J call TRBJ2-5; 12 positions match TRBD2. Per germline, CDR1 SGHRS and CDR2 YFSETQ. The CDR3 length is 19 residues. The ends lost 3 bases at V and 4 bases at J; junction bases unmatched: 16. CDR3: CASSCRPLRLAGEVETQYF. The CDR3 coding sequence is TGCGCCAGCAGCTGCCGACCCCTGAGACTAGCGGGAGAGGTAGAGACCCAGTACTTC.

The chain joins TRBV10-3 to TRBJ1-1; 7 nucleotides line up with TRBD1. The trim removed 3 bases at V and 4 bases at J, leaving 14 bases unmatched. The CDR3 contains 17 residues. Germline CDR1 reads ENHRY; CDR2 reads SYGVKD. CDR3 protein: CAISDPAGRGRGTEAFF. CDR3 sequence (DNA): TGTGCCATCAGTGACCCCGCCGGGAGGGGGCGAGGCACTGAAGCTTTCTTT.

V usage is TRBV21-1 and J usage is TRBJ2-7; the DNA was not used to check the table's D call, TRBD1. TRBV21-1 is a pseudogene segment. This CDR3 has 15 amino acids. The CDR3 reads CASSPRTGDSYEQYF. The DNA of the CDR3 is TGTGCCAGCAGCCCCCGGACAGGGGATTCCTACGAGCAGTACTTC.

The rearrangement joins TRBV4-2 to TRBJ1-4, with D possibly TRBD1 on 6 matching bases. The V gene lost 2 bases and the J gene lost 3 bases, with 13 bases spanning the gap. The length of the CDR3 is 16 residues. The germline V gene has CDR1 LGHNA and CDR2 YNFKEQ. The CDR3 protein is CASSQWGTRANEKLFF. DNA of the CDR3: TGTGCCAGCAGCCAATGGGGGACAAGGGCTAATGAAAAACTGTTTTTT.

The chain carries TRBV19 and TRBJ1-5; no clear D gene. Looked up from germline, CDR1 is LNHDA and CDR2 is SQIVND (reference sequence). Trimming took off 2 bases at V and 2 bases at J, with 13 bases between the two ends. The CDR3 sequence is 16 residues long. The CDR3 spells CASSIYSGAGNQPQHF. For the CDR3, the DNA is TGTGCCAGTAGTATATATAGTGGCGCAGGCAATCAGCCCCAGCATTTT.

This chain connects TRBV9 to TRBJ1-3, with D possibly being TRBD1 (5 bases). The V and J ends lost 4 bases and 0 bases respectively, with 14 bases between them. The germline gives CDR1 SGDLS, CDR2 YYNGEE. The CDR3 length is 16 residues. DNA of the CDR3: TGTGCCAGCAGCTCCGCCGGGACCGTCTCTGGAAACACCATATATTTT. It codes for CASSSAGTVSGNTIYF.

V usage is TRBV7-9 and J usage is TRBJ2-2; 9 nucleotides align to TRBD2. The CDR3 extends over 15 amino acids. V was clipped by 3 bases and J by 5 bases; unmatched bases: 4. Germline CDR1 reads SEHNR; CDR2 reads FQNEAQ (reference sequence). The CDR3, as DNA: TGTGCCAGCAGCTTGGGACTAGCTGAGACCGGGGAGCTGTTTTTT. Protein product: CASSLGLAETGELFF.

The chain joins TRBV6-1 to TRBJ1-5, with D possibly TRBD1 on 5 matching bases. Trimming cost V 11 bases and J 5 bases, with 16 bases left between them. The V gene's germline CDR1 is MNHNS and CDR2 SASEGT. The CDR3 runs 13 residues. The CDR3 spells CAGAQVHHQPQHF. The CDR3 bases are TGTGCCGGCGCACAGGTACACCATCAGCCCCAGCATTTT.

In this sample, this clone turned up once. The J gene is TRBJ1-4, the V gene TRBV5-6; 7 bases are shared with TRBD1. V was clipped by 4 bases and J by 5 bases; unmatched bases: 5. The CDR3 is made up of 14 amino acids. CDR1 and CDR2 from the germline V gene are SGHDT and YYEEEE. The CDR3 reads CASSPGQRNEKLFF. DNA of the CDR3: TGTGCCAGCAGCCCGGGACAGAGAAATGAAAAACTGTTTTTT.

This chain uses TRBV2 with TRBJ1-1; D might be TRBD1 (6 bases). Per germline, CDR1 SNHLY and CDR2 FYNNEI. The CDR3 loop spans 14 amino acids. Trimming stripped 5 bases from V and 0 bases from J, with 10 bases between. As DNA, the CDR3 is TGTGCCAGCAGTTTAGGGGGGGTGAACACTGAAGCTTTCTTT. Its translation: CASSLGGVNTEAFF.

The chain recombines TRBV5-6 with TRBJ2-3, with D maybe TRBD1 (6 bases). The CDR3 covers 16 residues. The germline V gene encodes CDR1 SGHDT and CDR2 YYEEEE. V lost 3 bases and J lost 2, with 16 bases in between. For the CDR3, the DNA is TGTGCCAGCAGCTCGTCGGGTGGGGGCGCCACAGATACGCAGTATTTT. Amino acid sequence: CASSSSGGGATDTQYF.

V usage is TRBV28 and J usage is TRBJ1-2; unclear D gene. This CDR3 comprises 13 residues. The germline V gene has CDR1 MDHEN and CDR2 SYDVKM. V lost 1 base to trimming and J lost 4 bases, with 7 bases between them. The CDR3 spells CASSLSRFYGYTF. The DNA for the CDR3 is TGTGCCAGCAGTTTATCCAGATTCTATGGCTACACCTTC.

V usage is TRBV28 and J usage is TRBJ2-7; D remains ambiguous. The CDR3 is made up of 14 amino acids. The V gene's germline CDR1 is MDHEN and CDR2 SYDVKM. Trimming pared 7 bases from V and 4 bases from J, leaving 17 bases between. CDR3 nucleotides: TGTGCCAGCAAAGGCCACCCGGGCCTTTACGAGCAGTACTTC. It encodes CASKGHPGLYEQYF.

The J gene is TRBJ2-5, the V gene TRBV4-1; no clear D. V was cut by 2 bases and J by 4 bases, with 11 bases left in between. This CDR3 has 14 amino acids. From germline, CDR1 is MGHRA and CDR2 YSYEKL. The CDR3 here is CASSQQSVVETQYF. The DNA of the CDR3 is TGCGCCAGCAGCCAACAATCGGTGGTAGAGACCCAGTACTTC.

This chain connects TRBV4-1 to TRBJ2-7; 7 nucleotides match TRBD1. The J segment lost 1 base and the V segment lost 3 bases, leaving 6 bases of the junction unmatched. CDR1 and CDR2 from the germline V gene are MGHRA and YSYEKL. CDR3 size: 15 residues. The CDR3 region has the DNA TGCGCCAGCAGCCAGGGACAGTCCCTATCCTACGAGCAGTACTTC. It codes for CASSQGQSLSYEQYF.

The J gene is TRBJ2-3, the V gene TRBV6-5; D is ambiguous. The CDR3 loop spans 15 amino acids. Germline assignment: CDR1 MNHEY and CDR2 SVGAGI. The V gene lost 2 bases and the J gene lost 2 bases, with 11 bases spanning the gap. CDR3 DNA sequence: TGTGCCAGCAGTTACGAGCCTCAACCCACAGATACGCAGTATTTT. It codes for CASSYEPQPTDTQYF.

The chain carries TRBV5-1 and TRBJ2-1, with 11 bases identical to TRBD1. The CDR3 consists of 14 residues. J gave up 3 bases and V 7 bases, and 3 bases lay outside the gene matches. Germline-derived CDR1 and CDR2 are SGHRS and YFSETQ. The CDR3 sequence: CASGTGGSYNEQFF. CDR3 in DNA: TGCGCCAGCGGGACAGGGGGTAGCTACAATGAGCAGTTCTTC.

CDR3 in DNA: TGTGCCAGCAGTGATTCTGGGGGTCCTGAAGCTTTCTTT. Protein: CASSDSGGPEAFF. V usage is TRBV2 and J usage is TRBJ1-1; D might be TRBD1 (5 bases). The CDR3 totals 13 residues. CDR1 and CDR2 from the germline V gene are SNHLY and FYNNEI. Trimming took 3 bases from V and 6 from J, leaving 11 bases between them.

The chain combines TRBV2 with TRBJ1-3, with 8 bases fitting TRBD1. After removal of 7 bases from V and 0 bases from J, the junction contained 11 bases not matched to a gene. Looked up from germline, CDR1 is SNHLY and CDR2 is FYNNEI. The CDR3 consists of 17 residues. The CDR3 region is CASTDRGRGISGNTIYF. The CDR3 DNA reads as TGTGCCAGCACCGACAGGGGAAGGGGCATCTCTGGAAACACCATATATTTT.

CDR3 amino acids: CASSPGTGSTGRNEQYF. The CDR3 DNA reads TGCGCCAGCAGCCCAGGGACAGGTTCGACTGGAAGGAACGAGCAGTACTTC. The chain joins TRBV5-1 to TRBJ2-7, with TRBD1 matching over 8 bases. The CDR3 runs 17 residues. Germline assignment: CDR1 SGHRS and CDR2 YFSETQ. V gave up 4 bases and J gave up 5 bases; unmatched junction bases: 17.

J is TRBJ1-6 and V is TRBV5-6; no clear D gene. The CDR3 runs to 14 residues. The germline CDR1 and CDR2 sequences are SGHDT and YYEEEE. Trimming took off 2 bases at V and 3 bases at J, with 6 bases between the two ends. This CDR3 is CASSLGGYNSPLHF. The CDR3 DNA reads TGTGCCAGCAGCTTAGGAGGCTATAATTCACCCCTCCACTTT.

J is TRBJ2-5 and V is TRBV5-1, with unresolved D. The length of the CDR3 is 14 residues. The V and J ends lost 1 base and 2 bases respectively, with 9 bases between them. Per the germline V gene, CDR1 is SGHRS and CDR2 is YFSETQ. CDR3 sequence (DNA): TGCGCCAGCAGCTTGTTCGGACGGCAAGAGACCCAGTACTTC. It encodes CASSLFGRQETQYF.

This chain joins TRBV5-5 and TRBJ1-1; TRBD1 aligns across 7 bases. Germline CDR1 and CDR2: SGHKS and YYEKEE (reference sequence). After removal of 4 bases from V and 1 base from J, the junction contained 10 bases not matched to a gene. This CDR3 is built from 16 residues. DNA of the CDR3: TGTGCCAGCAGCCCGATCAGGGGGTTGGGGAACACTGAAGCTTTCTTT. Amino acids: CASSPIRGLGNTEAFF.